This T cell receptor (beta chain) is from a study of cytomegalovirus exposure and HLA in healthy donors. Across the study: Most donors, 70% to 85% of approximately 400 genotyped, fell in the Caucasian-associated ancestry cluster. Regarding the study as a whole: Earlier findings revealed that most TCR beta V segments proved productive either about 87% or about 30% of the time.

Use of 60 Vbeta and 13 Jbeta primers characterized the PCR. The assay was immunoSEQ multiplex PCR, and TCRdb's table has in-frame clones only and misses some. The sample shows 95,000 to 150,000 clones, roughly 80% of them seen only once. With 3 bases clipped from V and 2 bases from J, the junction kept 2 bases outside the gene matches. The CDR3 has 14 amino acids. Looked up from germline, CDR1 is SGDLS and CDR2 is YYNGEE. Remarks on this clone: The target antigen is unknown.

The TCR was taken from a man aged 25 to 40 in good health and CMV-seronegative. The sequencing input was PBMCs. The V and J genes are TRBV9 and TRBJ1-5; TRBD1 matches at 7 bases. The CDR3 spells CASSGQGGNQPQHF. The CDR3 bases are TGTGCCAGCAGCGGACAGGGAGGCAATCAGCCCCAGCATTTT.